This T cell receptor (beta chain) was recovered during a study of blood T cell repertoires in COVID-19. Background on the study: All recovered Cohort 3 donors got two negative PCRs, got clearance, or saw symptom resolution. Samples representing acute and convalescent COVID-19 were sourced from the United States, Italy and Spain.

This CDR3 contains 14 residues. V gave up 3 bases and J gave up 8 bases; unmatched junction bases: 7. The germline V gene has CDR1 KGHSH and CDR2 LQKENI. This clone was counted a single time. Participants were aged about 18 to 100 years from approximately 24 US areas. Profiled with immunoSEQ multiplex PCR; TCRdb holds only in-frame clones, not every one. The table records about 280,000 clones, 88% of them present only once. V usage is TRBV18 and J usage is TRBJ1-2; 9 bases match TRBD1. The sample was PBMCs or T cells enriched from blood (not recorded which). The sequence was collected from a woman aged 55-70 years in a cohort exposed to, infected with or recovered from COVID-19 (not recorded which). The CDR3 reads CASSPPGQGEGYTF. The CDR3 coding sequence is TGTGCCAGCTCACCGCCGGGACAGGGTGAAGGCTACACCTTC.